This is a list of T cell receptor beta chains from one sample in a study of CXCR3-negative and CXCR3-positive naive CD8 T cells. TCRdb derives one entry per CDR3 protein from the 5' RACE reads, leaving out DNA. The listing records around 88,000 distinct CDR3 sequences. Sequencing was carried out using naive CXCR3+ CD8+ T cells from blood. All receptors come from a human donor in good health. Some clones in this sample may be carry-over from other donors' samples. The CDR3 runs from the conserved cysteine through the conserved F or W.

CDR3 protein | J gene | V gene
CASSPSPGTVANTGELFF | TRBJ2-2 | TRBV27
CASSLVLRGPSSYEQYF | TRBJ2-7 | TRBV5-1
CASHRGGSPLHF | TRBJ1-6 | TRBV4-1
CASSAPGQFNSPLHF | TRBJ1-6 | TRBV7-9
CASSFVAGGLRSYNEQFF | TRBJ2-1 | TRBV11-1
CASSPGRSNGYTF | TRBJ1-2 | TRBV27
CASSLPGSPYEQYF | TRBJ2-7 | TRBV7-6
CASSQGLAGGLEFF | TRBJ2-1 | TRBV5-4
CSARDRGTGDAGAFF | TRBJ1-1 | TRBV20-1
CASSLSYSSYEQYF | TRBJ2-7 | TRBV5-8
CASSPRGGYEQYF | TRBJ2-7 | TRBV18
CASSFYGGGQAYEQYF | TRBJ2-7 | TRBV28
CASSQETGLNEAFF | TRBJ1-1 | TRBV3-1
CASSRNRDPNQPQHF | TRBJ1-5 | TRBV4-1
CASSRGETNEKLFF | TRBJ1-4 | TRBV5-1
CASSVSGATEAFF | TRBJ1-1 | TRBV9
CASIGTGTDGYTF | TRBJ1-2 | TRBV6-5
CASSEEGLETNTGELFF | TRBJ2-2 | TRBV14
CASSLWVAGASTDTQYF | TRBJ2-3 | TRBV28
CASRIAASQIPNYGYTF | TRBJ1-2 | TRBV7-2
CASRVGATEAFF | TRBJ1-1 | TRBV12-3/TRBV12-4
CSAREVDSGRPRETQYF | TRBJ2-5 | TRBV20-1
CASRLAGGLGEQYF | TRBJ2-7 | TRBV27
CASRSPGGEAFF | TRBJ1-1 | TRBV6-2/TRBV6-3
CSARISDNEQFF | TRBJ2-1 | TRBV20-1
CASSISSTKATQYF | TRBJ2-3 | TRBV28
CASSEDRGTYEQYF | TRBJ2-7 | TRBV28
CSVGQPDYGYTF | TRBJ1-2 | TRBV29-1
CASSYQGPAYEQYF | TRBJ2-7 | TRBV12-3/TRBV12-4
CASGGVGAYEQYF | TRBJ2-7 | TRBV7-2
CAIRVGGFYEQYF | TRBJ2-7 | TRBV27
CSVEDPLGWGAAAFF | TRBJ1-1 | TRBV29-1
CASSLSATYEQYF | TRBJ2-7 | TRBV12-3/TRBV12-4
CASSSSAMNIQYF | TRBJ2-4 | TRBV7-9
CASSPHPVQTQYF | TRBJ2-5 | TRBV28
CSVETGYGYTF | TRBJ1-2 | TRBV29-1
CASSNRQGDMNYGYTF | TRBJ1-2 | TRBV4-1
CASSLGGGGAQETQYF | TRBJ2-5 | TRBV11-2
CSTLNTGELFF | TRBJ2-2 | TRBV29-1
CASSLPPGPGLVYEQYF | TRBJ2-7 | TRBV27
CASSQDIGGGGTEAFF | TRBJ1-1 | TRBV4-3
CASSSLRTGQSSYNSPLHF | TRBJ1-6 | TRBV2
CASSYGTGTYNEQFF | TRBJ2-1 | TRBV6-5
CASSLVSGLSEAFF | TRBJ1-1 | TRBV7-9
CASSQVEGGGQPQHF | TRBJ1-5 | TRBV4-1
CASSIRLAWGMMQETQYF | TRBJ2-5 | TRBV6-5
CASSLGTGGGYEQYF | TRBJ2-7 | TRBV28
CATSRRTEDQPQHF | TRBJ1-5 | TRBV15
CASRYWDSSSYGYTF | TRBJ1-2 | TRBV28
CASSSTVGVRGGYEQYF | TRBJ2-7 | TRBV21-1
CASSRSQTVQETQYF | TRBJ2-5 | TRBV18
CASSLSGLAGPRWDGETQYF | TRBJ2-5 | TRBV7-9
CSARDTGGDYNEQFF | TRBJ2-1 | TRBV20-1
CASSYFSGVRYSYEQYF | TRBJ2-7 | TRBV7-2
CASSPSGRLANEQFF | TRBJ2-1 | TRBV7-2
CASSLGPGGTYEQYF | TRBJ2-7 | TRBV12-3/TRBV12-4
CSVGELGSYNEQFF | TRBJ2-1 | TRBV29-1
CASAGGQGMYEQYF | TRBJ2-7 | TRBV2
CSARVPGTGTYGYTF | TRBJ1-2 | TRBV20-1
CASSIDPQPSEAFF | TRBJ1-1 | TRBV19